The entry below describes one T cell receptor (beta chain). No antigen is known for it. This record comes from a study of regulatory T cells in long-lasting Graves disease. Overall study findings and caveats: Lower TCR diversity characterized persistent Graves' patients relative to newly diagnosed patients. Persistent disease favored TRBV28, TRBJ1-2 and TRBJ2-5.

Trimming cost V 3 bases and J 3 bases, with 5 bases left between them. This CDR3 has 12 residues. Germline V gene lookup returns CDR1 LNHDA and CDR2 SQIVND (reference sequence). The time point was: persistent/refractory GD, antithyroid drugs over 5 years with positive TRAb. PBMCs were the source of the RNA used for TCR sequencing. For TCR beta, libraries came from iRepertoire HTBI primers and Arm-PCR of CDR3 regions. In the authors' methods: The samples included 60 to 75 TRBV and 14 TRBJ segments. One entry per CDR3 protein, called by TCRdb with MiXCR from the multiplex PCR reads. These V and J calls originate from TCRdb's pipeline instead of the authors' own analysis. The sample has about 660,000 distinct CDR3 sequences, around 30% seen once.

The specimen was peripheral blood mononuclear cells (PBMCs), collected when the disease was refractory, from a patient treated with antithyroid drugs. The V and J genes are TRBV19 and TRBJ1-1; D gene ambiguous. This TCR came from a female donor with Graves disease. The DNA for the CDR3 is TGTGCCAGTAGTATTTGGGACACTGAAGCTTTCTTT. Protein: CASSIWDTEAFF.